The source of this TCR beta chain is a study of OX40 agonist ivuxolimab in advanced cancers. As for the study in general: Among those enrolled, mean age was about 58 years (range roughly 20 to 79) and about 79% were male.

Germline assignment: CDR1 SGDLS and CDR2 YYNGEE. The CDR3 is made up of 17 amino acids. The V and J ends lost 2 bases and 1 base, in that order; junction bases with no gene match: 6. The repertoire was sequenced with immunoSEQ multiplex PCR; TCRdb's copy has only in-frame clones and lacks some. The repertoire holds about 34,000 clones, with 80% to 95% as singletons. As regards this clone: What it recognizes is unknown.

Study conclusions and caveats: At doses 0.1 to 3.0 mg/kg, CD4+ and CD8+ clones expanded. Expanded clones were, on average, more numerous in CD8+ T cells than in CD4+.

Sequenced here: CD4+ or CD8+ T cells sorted from blood, sampled in a trial of the OX40 agonist ivuxolimab. The TCR sequence derives from an adult with an advanced solid tumor such as melanoma, head and neck, liver or kidney cancer. The chain combines TRBV9 with TRBJ2-3; 11 nucleotides line up with TRBD1. The CDR3 sequence: CASSVAGQGVGTDTQYF. The CDR3, as DNA: TGTGCCAGCAGCGTCGCGGGACAGGGGGTTGGCACAGATACGCAGTATTTT. Full variable domain (remainder filled in from reference TRBV9 and TRBJ2-3): DSGVTQTPKHLITATGQRVTLRCSPRSGDLSVYWYQQSLDQGLQFLIQYYNGEERAKGNILERFSAQQFPDLHSELNLSSLELGDSALYFCASSVAGQGVGTDTQYFGPGTRLTVL.